This record looks at one TCR beta chain sequence and its context. The CDR3 length is 15 residues. V gave up 1 base and J gave up 3 bases, with 12 bases separating them. Germline loops: CDR1 SGHNT, CDR2 YYREEE (reference sequence). This table comes from immunoSEQ multiplex PCR, and its TCRdb copy is limited to in-frame clones, with some not included. The sample lists 200,000 to 250,000 clones, roughly 87% occurring once. These data originate in a study of blood T cell repertoires in COVID-19. The V call is TRBV5-4, the J call TRBJ2-3; D possibly corresponds to TRBD1 (5 bases). The sequence was obtained from a man aged 40-50 years with active or convalescent COVID-19. Sequencing was performed on peripheral blood. The CDR3 sequence: CASSLPPRTTDTQYF. For the CDR3, the DNA is TGTGCCAGCAGCTTGCCCCCCAGGACAACAGATACGCAGTATTTT.